These T cell receptor beta chains were read from a single sample in a study of a mutant IDH1 vaccine in newly diagnosed glioma. Some clones are missing from TCRdb's copy, which holds only in-frame ones; the method was immunoSEQ multiplex PCR. This table has about 56,000 clones, 80% to 90% appearing once. Their antigen targets remain unknown. Specimen: PBMCs, collected from a glioma patient whose treatment included an IDH1 peptide vaccine. The receptors shown here come from a man aged 40-49 years with glioma. CDR3s include the opening cysteine and the closing phenylalanine or tryptophan.

V: TRBV11-2; CDR3: CASSLDSRHEQYF
V: TRBV4-1; CDR3: CASSQNRGGDNEKLFF
V: TRBV4-1; CDR3: CASSQTGTGGQYF
V: TRBV7-7; CDR3: CASSPNPGLAGPYEQYF
V: TRBV11-2; CDR3: CASSSRRGVSGNTIYF
V: TRBV2; CDR3: CASSEALWRSSYEQYF
V: TRBV9; CDR3: CASSDPGTGGRFAGRETQYF
V: TRBV7-8; CDR3: CASSSDRGRYSEQYF
V: TRBV7-2; CDR3: CASSPSTGGQPQHF
V: TRBV1; CDR3: CTSSQDPGQGIYSNQPQHF
V: TRBV14; CDR3: CASSQAAGQETQYF
V: TRBV5-4; CDR3: CAVIGRNEQFF
V: TRBV5-4; CDR3: CASSLVGQNQPQHF
V: TRBV7-8; CDR3: CASSLDTGGVTDTQYF
V: TRBV7-2; CDR3: CASSPTSAGGQETQYF
V: TRBV25-1; CDR3: CASSESTGSAYEQYF
V: TRBV7-9; CDR3: CASTDRENPYEQYF
V: TRBV5-4; CDR3: CASSFSGSPQETQYF
V: TRBV18; CDR3: CASSPAKAPTGGELFF
V: TRBV2; CDR3: CASSAQGGDNQPQHF
V: TRBV5-1; CDR3: CASGSGPTSSYEQYF
V: TRBV6-1; CDR3: CASSESNVQGGQPQHF
V: TRBV7-8; CDR3: CASSRDSDTYEQYF
V: TRBV7-8; CDR3: CASSLTGAAVEKLFF
V: TRBV7-2; CDR3: CASSLAGQGSGYTF
V: TRBV19; CDR3: CASSLRGFGLAIYNEQFF
V: TRBV10-3; CDR3: CAINAGLSYYDEQFF
V: TRBV6-4; CDR3: CASSARLAGYNEQFF
V: TRBV7-2; CDR3: CASSPRGSGGTDTQYF
V: TRBV6-1; CDR3: CASMQAGFTDTQYF
V: TRBV5-5; CDR3: CASRPVGGREKLFF
V: TRBV5-1; CDR3: CASNAAGGGTEAFF
V: TRBV11-2; CDR3: CASSLGHSSYEQYF
V: TRBV6-5; CDR3: CATLGLAGEVYEQYF
V: TRBV9; CDR3: CASSGLQSYTF
V: TRBV6-6; CDR3: CASSYDRRNTGELFF
V: TRBV5-4; CDR3: CASSLMNTEAFF
V: TRBV28; CDR3: CASSFGAAVRELFF
V: TRBV19; CDR3: CASSPRPLWNSNQPQHF
V: TRBV5-1; CDR3: CASSLQPSSYEQYF
V: TRBV29-1; CDR3: CSALRGYEQYF
V: TRBV7-7; CDR3: CASSLAGGEQYF